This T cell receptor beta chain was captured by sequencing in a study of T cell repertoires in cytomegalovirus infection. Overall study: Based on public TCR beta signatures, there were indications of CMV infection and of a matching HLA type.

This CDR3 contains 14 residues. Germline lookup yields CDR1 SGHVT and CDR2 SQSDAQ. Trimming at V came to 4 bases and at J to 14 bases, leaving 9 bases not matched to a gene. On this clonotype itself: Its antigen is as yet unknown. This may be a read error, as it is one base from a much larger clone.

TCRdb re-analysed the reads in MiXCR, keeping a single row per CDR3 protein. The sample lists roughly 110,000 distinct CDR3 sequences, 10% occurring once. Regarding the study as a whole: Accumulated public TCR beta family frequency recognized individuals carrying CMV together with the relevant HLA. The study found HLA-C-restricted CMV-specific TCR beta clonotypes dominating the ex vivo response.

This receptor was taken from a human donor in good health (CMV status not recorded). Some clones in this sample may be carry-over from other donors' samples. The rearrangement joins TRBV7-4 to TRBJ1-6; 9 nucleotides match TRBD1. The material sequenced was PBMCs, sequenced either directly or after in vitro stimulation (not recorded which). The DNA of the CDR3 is TGTGCCAGCAGCTCGTCCCGGGACAGGGAGTCCCTCCACTTT. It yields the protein CASSSSRDRESLHF. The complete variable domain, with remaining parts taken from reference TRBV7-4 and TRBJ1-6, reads GAGVSQSPRYKVAKRGRDVALRCDSISGHVTLYWYRQTLGQGSEVLTYSQSDAQRDKSGRPSGRFSAERPERSVSTLKIQRTEQGDSAVYLCASSSSRDRESLHFGNGTRLTVT.